The 32 T cell receptor beta chains in this list originate from one sample, sequenced in a study of cytomegalovirus exposure and HLA in healthy donors. The PCR had 60 Vbeta and 13 Jbeta primers. Only in-frame clones appear in the TCRdb table, and some are missing; sequencing was by immunoSEQ multiplex PCR. The sample has 75,000 to 100,000 clones, around 80% seen once. The sequencing input was PBMCs. These TCRs come from a man aged 60 to 69 in good health and CMV-seropositive.

This sequence joins TRBV11-3 and TRBJ2-5, with 8 bases lining up with TRBD2. Germline V CDR1 and CDR2: SGHNT, YENEEA. After removal of 3 bases from V and 5 bases from J, the junction contained 2 bases not matched to a gene. The CDR3 runs 13 residues. CDR3 residues: CASSFLAGETQYF. CDR3 sequence (DNA): TGTGCCAGCAGCTTTCTAGCGGGCGAGACCCAGTACTTC.

The CDR3 DNA follows: TGTGCCAGCAGACACCGGGACAGGCCATTTGAAAAACTGTTTTTT. Translation gives CASRHRDRPFEKLFF. The rearrangement joins TRBV27 to TRBJ1-4, with TRBD1 matching over 8 bases. This CDR3 is built from 15 residues. The trim removed 6 bases at V and 7 bases at J, leaving 10 bases unmatched. From germline, CDR1 is MNHEY and CDR2 SMNVEV (reference sequence).

The V gene is TRBV19, the J gene TRBJ1-2; 8 nucleotides match TRBD1. The germline V gene has CDR1 LNHDA and CDR2 SQIVND (reference sequence). V gave up 7 bases and J gave up 0 bases; unmatched junction bases: 10. The CDR3 covers 16 residues. The CDR3 DNA is TGTGCCAGTACCCTGGGGACAGGCATCCCTAACTATGGCTACACCTTC. Protein product: CASTLGTGIPNYGYTF.

The chain employs TRBV5-1 and TRBJ2-7; TRBD1 might be the D (5 bases). Trimming took off 4 bases at V and 6 bases at J, with 17 bases between the two ends. CDR3 length: 14 residues. CDR1 and CDR2 from the germline V gene are SGHRS and YFSETQ. CDR3 coding DNA: TGCGCCAGCAGCCTCAACCCCCAGGGTGGCGAGCAGTACTTC. Its protein product is CASSLNPQGGEQYF. The entire variable domain, with the rest obtained from reference TRBV5-1 and TRBJ2-7, is as follows: KAGVTQTPRYLIKTRGQQVTLSCSPISGHRSVSWYQQTPGQGLQFLFEYFSETQRNKGNFPGRFSGRQFSNSRSEMNVSTLELGDSALYLCASSLNPQGGEQYFGPGTRLTVT.

The chain uses TRBV2 and TRBJ2-4; no definite D call. This CDR3 comprises 15 residues. The ends were cut back, 11 bases at V and 0 bases at J, with 17 bases in the middle. CDR1 SNHLY and CDR2 FYNNEI come from the germline V gene. CDR3 DNA sequence: TGTGCCTCAGCTCTGGGCGAACTAGCCAAAAACATTCAGTACTTC. Its protein product is CASALGELAKNIQYF.

The chain couples TRBV4-2 to TRBJ2-7, with 10 bases fitting TRBD2. Germline lookup yields CDR1 LGHNA and CDR2 YNFKEQ. V was pared by 4 bases and J by 3 bases, with 12 bases of the junction left unmatched. The CDR3 contains 17 residues. The DNA of the CDR3 is TGTGCCAGCAGCCCACCGTCCATAGCGGGGGGAGACTACGAGCAGTACTTC. It codes for CASSPPSIAGGDYEQYF.

The chain links TRBV9 to TRBJ1-2; 7 bases line up with TRBD1. CDR1 and CDR2 (germline): SGDLS, YYNGEE. This CDR3 region has 16 residues. Losses at the gene ends were 4 bases for V and 1 base for J; bases not matched to a gene: 10. Here the CDR3 reads CASSPSDREGNYGYTF. CDR3 DNA: TGTGCCAGCAGCCCCTCCGACAGGGAAGGTAACTATGGCTACACCTTC.

J is TRBJ2-7 and V is TRBV6-6; D is unresolved. CDR1 is MNHNY, CDR2 SVGAGI, per germline (reference sequence). Deletions cut 4 bases from V and 5 bases from J, with 12 bases between. The CDR3 runs 13 residues. For the CDR3, the DNA is TGTGCCAGCAGTTCCGAGGCATGGAACGAGCAGTACTTC. Encoded protein: CASSSEAWNEQYF.

This clone was counted only a few times. The junction departs from the called germline gene at one end, perhaps through a read error. The chain combines TRBV7-7 with TRBJ1-4; 7 nucleotides line up with TRBD1. Germline CDR1 and CDR2: SSHAT and FNYEAQ (reference sequence). The CDR3 spans 15 residues. CDR3 sequence (DNA): TGTGCTAGCAGCTCGGGGACAGCTACTAATGAAAAACTGTTTTTT. It is translated as CASSSGTATNEKLFF.

This sequence joins TRBV14 and TRBJ2-7; 14 positions agree with TRBD2. V shed 0 bases, J shed 2 bases, and the junction held 9 bases outside the gene matches. This CDR3 is built from 19 residues. The germline CDR1 and CDR2 sequences are SGHDN and FVKESK. This CDR3 is CASSQDSGLAGVTPYEQYF. In DNA form, the CDR3 reads TGTGCCAGCAGCCAAGATTCGGGACTAGCGGGGGTTACTCCCTACGAGCAGTACTTC.

This chain uses TRBV7-2 with TRBJ2-1; the D gene is possibly TRBD1 (5 bases). This CDR3 is 15 amino acids long. V shed 5 bases and J shed 0 bases, with 11 bases lying between them. Per the germline V gene, CDR1 is SGHTA and CDR2 is FQGNSA. CDR3 DNA: TGTGCCAGCAGCCCAGGGTGGGGCTCCTACAATGAGCAGTTCTTC. This encodes CASSPGWGSYNEQFF. The full variable domain, completed using reference TRBV7-2 and TRBJ2-1, is GAGVSQSPSNKVTEKGKDVELRCDPISGHTALYWYRQSLGQGLEFLIYFQGNSAPDKSGLPSDRFSAERTGGSVSTLTIQRTQQEDSAVYLCASSPGWGSYNEQFFGPGTRLTVL.

This chain connects TRBV19 to TRBJ1-2; weak D call: TRBD1 (6 bases). In germline, CDR1 is LNHDA, CDR2 SQIVND (reference sequence). The V end lost 8 bases, the J end lost 3 bases, and 19 bases lay between the germline ends. This CDR3 is 15 amino acids long. The CDR3 region has the DNA TGTGCCAGTTGTAGTTGGCAGGGGAACGACTATGGCTACACCTTC. Protein sequence: CASCSWQGNDYGYTF. Together with reference TRBV19 and TRBJ1-2, the CDR3 gives the full variable domain: DGGITQSPKYLFRKEGQNVTLSCEQNLNHDAMYWYRQDPGQGLRLIYYSQIVNDFQKGDIAEGYSVSREKKESFPLTVTSAQKNPTAFYLCASCSWQGNDYGYTFGSGTRLTVV.

The chain employs TRBV7-6 and TRBJ2-7; D ambiguous. CDR3 size: 13 residues. In germline, CDR1 is SGHVS, CDR2 FNYEAQ. Trimming took off 2 bases at V and 4 bases at J, with 9 bases between the two ends. The CDR3 loop reads CASSLSSVYEQYF. The DNA for the CDR3 is TGTGCCAGCAGCTTAAGTTCAGTATACGAGCAGTACTTC.

The chain has TRBV9 and TRBJ2-3; TRBD1 agrees at 7 bases. From germline, CDR1 is SGDLS and CDR2 YYNGEE. J gave up 8 bases and V 4 bases, and 1 base lay outside the gene matches. CDR3 size: 11 residues. Written as DNA, the CDR3 is TGTGCCAGCAGCCCAGGGGGTACGCAGTATTTT. Amino acid sequence: CASSPGGTQYF.

The V gene is TRBV19, the J gene TRBJ2-7, with D tentatively TRBD2 (6 bases). Germline lookup yields CDR1 LNHDA and CDR2 SQIVND (reference sequence). CDR3 length: 12 residues. V lost 7 bases to trimming and J lost 1 base, with 8 bases between them. DNA of the CDR3: TGTGCCAGTATGGGGGGTTCCTACGAGCAGTACTTC. Translation gives CASMGGSYEQYF.

The genes are TRBV19 and TRBJ2-7, with D perhaps matching TRBD2 (5 bases). Trimming cost V 4 bases and J 2 bases, with 15 bases left between them. CDR1 and CDR2 (germline): LNHDA, SQIVND (reference sequence). This CDR3 has 15 amino acids. Here the CDR3 DNA reads TGTGCCAGTAGTACCGACGAAACGGGGACCTACGAGCAGTACTTC. It translates to CASSTDETGTYEQYF.

The chain links TRBV5-1 to TRBJ1-1, with 8 bases aligning to TRBD1. V was pared by 4 bases and J by 8 bases, with 10 bases of the junction left unmatched. This CDR3 is built from 14 residues. Germline V CDR1 and CDR2: SGHRS, YFSETQ. CDR3 in amino acids: CASSGGQGRSEAFF. The CDR3 bases are TGCGCCAGCAGCGGAGGACAGGGCAGGTCGGAAGCTTTCTTT. The complete variable domain, with remaining parts taken from reference TRBV5-1 and TRBJ1-1, reads KAGVTQTPRYLIKTRGQQVTLSCSPISGHRSVSWYQQTPGQGLQFLFEYFSETQRNKGNFPGRFSGRQFSNSRSEMNVSTLELGDSALYLCASSGGQGRSEAFFGQGTRLTVV.

With regard to this clone: A far larger clone is a single base away, which makes a read error likely. In the same sample, other DNA sequences code for this CDR3. J is TRBJ2-1 and V is TRBV4-1; a possible D gene is TRBD2 (5 bases). V shed 0 bases and J shed 2 bases, with 11 bases lying between them. CDR1 is MGHRA, CDR2 YSYEKL, per germline. This CDR3 comprises 16 residues. CDR3 protein: CASSQEGAAPYNEQFF. As DNA, the CDR3 is TGCGCCAGCAGCCAAGAAGGAGCGGCCCCCTACAATGAGCAGTTCTTC.

There are a few counts of this clone. The V and J genes are TRBV30 and TRBJ2-1; 9 bases agree with TRBD1. Germline trimming cut 2 bases from V and 6 bases from J; bases unmatched to any gene: 5. The CDR3 length is 14 residues. Per germline, CDR1 GTSNPN and CDR2 SVGIG (reference sequence). This CDR3 reads CAWSYGTGSNEQFF. The DNA for the CDR3 is TGTGCCTGGAGTTATGGGACAGGGAGCAATGAGCAGTTCTTC.

The V gene is TRBV5-1, the J gene TRBJ2-2; D not resolved. CDR3 length: 17 amino acids. Trimming left V 4 bases short and J 4 bases short, with 20 bases between. Germline V gene lookup returns CDR1 SGHRS and CDR2 YFSETQ. As DNA, the CDR3 is TGCGCCAGCAGCGAGCTGAGGCGAATGGGTTCCACCGGGGAGCTGTTTTTT. Its protein is CASSELRRMGSTGELFF.

The J gene is TRBJ2-1, the V gene TRBV2; possibly TRBD1 for D (6 bases). The germline CDR1 and CDR2 sequences are SNHLY and FYNNEI. CDR3 length: 14 residues. Trimming left V 4 bases short and J 9 bases short, with 16 bases between. The CDR3: CASSAGTRFGEQFF. In nucleotides, the CDR3 is TGTGCCAGCAGTGCTGGGACAAGGTTTGGTGAGCAGTTCTTC.

This rearrangement joins TRBV19 to TRBJ2-7; TRBD1 matches at 10 bases. Trimming took 5 bases from V and 5 from J; bases not matched to a gene: 3. Germline lookup yields CDR1 LNHDA and CDR2 SQIVND (reference sequence). CDR3 length: 13 residues. The CDR3 coding sequence is TGTGCCAGTAGTTTTGGGACAGGGGACGAGCAGTACTTC. It specifies CASSFGTGDEQYF.

The chain recombines TRBV9 with TRBJ2-5; the match to TRBD2 covers 10 bases. The junction had 5 bases not matched to a gene; V was cut back by 1 base and J by 5 bases. The CDR3 covers 15 residues. The germline V gene encodes CDR1 SGDLS and CDR2 YYNGEE. The CDR3 spells CASSVMSGGAETQYF. In DNA form, the CDR3 reads TGTGCCAGCAGCGTAATGAGCGGGGGGGCTGAGACCCAGTACTTC.

The chain links TRBV2 to TRBJ2-2, with 8 bases matching TRBD2. The CDR3 length is 14 residues. CDR1 SNHLY and CDR2 FYNNEI come from the germline V gene. Trimming took 9 bases from V and 7 from J; bases not matched to a gene: 10. CDR3 bases: TGTGCCAGTCGGGGGGGCCGAGAGTACGGGGAGCTGTTTTTT. Translation gives CASRGGREYGELFF.

V usage is TRBV4-2 and J usage is TRBJ2-1, with D hard to call. The CDR3 length is 15 residues. Germline lookup yields CDR1 LGHNA and CDR2 YNFKEQ. V lost 3 bases and J lost 0, with 9 bases in between. The chain's CDR3 is CASSHDSSSYNEQFF. The CDR3 DNA reads as TGTGCCAGCAGCCACGACTCTAGCTCCTACAATGAGCAGTTCTTC.

The chain joins TRBV5-8 to TRBJ2-7; D unresolved. Germline V CDR1 and CDR2: SGHTS, YDEGEE. The CDR3 runs 15 residues. V lost 1 base, J lost 4 bases, and 15 bases lay in between. The CDR3 DNA reads TGTGCCAGCAGCTTGCTCAGGAAACAGAAATACGAGCAGTACTTC. It encodes CASSLLRKQKYEQYF.

The rearrangement uses TRBV5-5 and TRBJ2-7; D is possibly TRBD2 (6 bases). Germline V gene data show CDR1 as SGHKS and CDR2 as YYEKEE (reference sequence). Deletions cut 1 base from V and 2 bases from J, with 16 bases between. This CDR3 is built from 16 residues. The CDR3 nucleotides are TGTGCCAGCAGCTTGAACTCGGGACTGAAAGCCTACGAGCAGTACTTC. Its protein is CASSLNSGLKAYEQYF. Using reference TRBV5-5 and TRBJ2-7 for the parts outside the CDR3, the full variable domain is DAGVTQSPTHLIKTRGQQVTLRCSPISGHKSVSWYQQVLGQGPQFIFQYYEKEERGRGNFPDRFSARQFPNYSSELNVNALLLGDSALYLCASSLNSGLKAYEQYFGPGTRLTVT.

This rearrangement joins TRBV19 to TRBJ2-7; 8 nucleotides agree with TRBD1. Germline V gene data show CDR1 as LNHDA and CDR2 as SQIVND (reference sequence). This CDR3 has 16 amino acids. Germline trimming cut 10 bases from V and 6 bases from J; bases unmatched to any gene: 20. This CDR3 reads CATKQTSYSTGGEQYF. DNA for the CDR3: TGTGCCACCAAGCAAACTTCCTATTCAACAGGGGGCGAGCAGTACTTC.

This clone was observed a few times. V is TRBV5-1 and J is TRBJ2-2, with D perhaps TRBD2 (6 bases). Trimming pared 4 bases from V and 6 bases from J, leaving 10 bases between. This CDR3 is 13 amino acids long. CDR1 and CDR2 (germline): SGHRS, YFSETQ. The chain's CDR3 is CASSPAGPGELFF. CDR3 sequence (DNA): TGCGCCAGCAGCCCGGCGGGGCCCGGGGAGCTGTTTTTT.

The chain is built from TRBV7-6 and TRBJ2-7, with TRBD1 matching 9 bases. The trim removed 3 bases at V and 6 bases at J, leaving 9 bases unmatched. CDR1 is SGHVS, CDR2 FNYEAQ, per germline. This CDR3 region has 15 residues. CDR3 loop: CASSLGQGGVGEQYF. CDR3 coding DNA: TGTGCCAGCAGCTTGGGACAGGGAGGTGTGGGCGAGCAGTACTTC.

J is TRBJ1-1 and V is TRBV7-2; D gene uncertain. This CDR3 has 17 amino acids. V was trimmed by 5 bases and J by 0 bases, leaving 19 bases between them. CDR1 is SGHTA, CDR2 FQGNSA, per germline. This CDR3 reads CASSLRTFNLMNTEAFF. CDR3 in DNA: TGTGCCAGCAGCCTCCGGACTTTCAATCTCATGAACACTGAAGCTTTCTTT.

The chain uses TRBV6-6 and TRBJ2-6, with a possible D match to TRBD1 (5 bases). Trimming stripped 6 bases from V and 4 bases from J, with 13 bases between. Germline values: CDR1 MNHNY, CDR2 SVGAGI (reference sequence). The CDR3 is 15 residues long. DNA for the CDR3: TGTGCCAGCAGGCCCAGGGCGAGCGGGGCCAACGTCCTGACTTTC. Its translation: CASRPRASGANVLTF.